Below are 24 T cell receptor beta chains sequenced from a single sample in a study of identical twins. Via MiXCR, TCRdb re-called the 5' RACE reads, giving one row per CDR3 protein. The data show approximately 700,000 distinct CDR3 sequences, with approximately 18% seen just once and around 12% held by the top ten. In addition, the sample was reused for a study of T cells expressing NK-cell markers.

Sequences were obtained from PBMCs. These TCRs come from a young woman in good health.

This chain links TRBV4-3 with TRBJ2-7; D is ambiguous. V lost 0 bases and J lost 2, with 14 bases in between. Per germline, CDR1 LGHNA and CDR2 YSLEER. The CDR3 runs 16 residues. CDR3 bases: TGCGCCAGCAGCCAAGATTCGGGCGACGGAGCCTACGAGCAGTACTTC. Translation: CASSQDSGDGAYEQYF.

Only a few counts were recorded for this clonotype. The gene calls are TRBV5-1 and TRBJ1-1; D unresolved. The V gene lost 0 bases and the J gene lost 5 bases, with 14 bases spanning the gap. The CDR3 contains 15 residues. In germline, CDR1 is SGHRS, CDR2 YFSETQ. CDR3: CASSLGGFTATEAFF. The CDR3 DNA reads TGCGCCAGCAGCTTGGGTGGATTTACGGCAACTGAAGCTTTCTTT.

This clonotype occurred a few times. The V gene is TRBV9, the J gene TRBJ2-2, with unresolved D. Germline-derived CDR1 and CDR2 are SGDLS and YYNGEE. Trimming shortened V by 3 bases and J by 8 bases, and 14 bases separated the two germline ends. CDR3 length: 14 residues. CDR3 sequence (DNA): TGTGCCAGCAGCGCTACTATGGGCTTGGGGGAGCTGTTTTTT. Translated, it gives CASSATMGLGELFF.

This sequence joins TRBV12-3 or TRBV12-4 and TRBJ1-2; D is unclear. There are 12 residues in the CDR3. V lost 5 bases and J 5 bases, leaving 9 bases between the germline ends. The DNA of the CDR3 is TGTGCCAGCAGTGACCCGGGATATGGCTACACCTTC. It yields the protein CASSDPGYGYTF.

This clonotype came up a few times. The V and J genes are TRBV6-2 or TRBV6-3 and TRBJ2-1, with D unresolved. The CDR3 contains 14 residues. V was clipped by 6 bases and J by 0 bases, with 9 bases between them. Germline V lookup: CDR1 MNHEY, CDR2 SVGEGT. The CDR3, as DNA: TGTGCCAGCAGCTACGACACCTCCTACAATGAGCAGTTCTTC. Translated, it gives CASSYDTSYNEQFF.

The CDR3 sequence: CASILGGTTNEKLFF. The CDR3 bases are TGTGCCAGCATCCTAGGAGGGACAACTAATGAAAAACTGTTTTTT. J is TRBJ1-4 and V is TRBV7-9; D unclear. Germline assignment: CDR1 SEHNR and CDR2 FQNEAQ (reference sequence). This CDR3 has 15 residues. V was shortened by 7 bases and J by 0 bases, with 12 bases between the two germline ends.

The CDR3 DNA is TGTGCCAGCAGTTTTACTAGCAACGAGCAGTACTTC. Residues: CASSFTSNEQYF. The chain links TRBV12-3 or TRBV12-4 to TRBJ2-7; tentatively, D is TRBD2 (6 bases). V lost 3 bases to trimming and J lost 5 bases, with 8 bases between them. The CDR3 extends over 12 amino acids.

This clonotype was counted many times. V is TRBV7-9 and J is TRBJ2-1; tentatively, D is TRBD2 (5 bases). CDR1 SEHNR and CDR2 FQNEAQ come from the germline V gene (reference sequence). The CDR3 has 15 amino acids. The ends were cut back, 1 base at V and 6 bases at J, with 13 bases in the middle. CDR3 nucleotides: TGTGCCAGCAGCTTAGAAGGGATTCGGGGCAATGAGCAGTTCTTC. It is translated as CASSLEGIRGNEQFF.

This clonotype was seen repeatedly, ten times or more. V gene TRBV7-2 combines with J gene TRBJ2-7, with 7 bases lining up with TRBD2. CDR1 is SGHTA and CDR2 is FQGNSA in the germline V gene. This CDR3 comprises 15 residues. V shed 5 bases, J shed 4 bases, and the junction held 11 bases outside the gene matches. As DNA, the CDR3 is TGTGCCAGCAGCCGGGCGGTAGCGGGCCTGTACGAGCAGTACTTC. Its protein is CASSRAVAGLYEQYF.

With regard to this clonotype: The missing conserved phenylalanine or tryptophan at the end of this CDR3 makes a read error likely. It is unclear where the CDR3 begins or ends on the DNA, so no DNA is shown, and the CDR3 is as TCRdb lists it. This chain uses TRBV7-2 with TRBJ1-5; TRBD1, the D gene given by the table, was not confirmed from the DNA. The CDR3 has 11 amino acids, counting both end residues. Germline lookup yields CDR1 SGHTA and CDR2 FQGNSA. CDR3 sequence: CASRSDGQVSI.

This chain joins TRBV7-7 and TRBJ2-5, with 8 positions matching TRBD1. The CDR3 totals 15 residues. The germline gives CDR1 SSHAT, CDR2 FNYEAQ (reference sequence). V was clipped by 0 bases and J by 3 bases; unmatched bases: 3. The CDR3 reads CASSLARQGKETQYF. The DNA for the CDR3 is TGTGCCAGCAGCTTAGCAAGACAGGGGAAAGAGACCCAGTACTTC.

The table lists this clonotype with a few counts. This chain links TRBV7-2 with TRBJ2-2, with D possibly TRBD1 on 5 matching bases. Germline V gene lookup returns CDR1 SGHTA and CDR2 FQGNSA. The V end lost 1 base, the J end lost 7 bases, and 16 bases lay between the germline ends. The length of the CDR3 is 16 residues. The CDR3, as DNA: TGTGCCAGCAGCTTAGAGGGTCTAGAAGGGGTCGGGGAGCTGTTTTTT. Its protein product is CASSLEGLEGVGELFF. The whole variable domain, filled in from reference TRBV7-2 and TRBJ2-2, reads GAGVSQSPSNKVTEKGKDVELRCDPISGHTALYWYRQSLGQGLEFLIYFQGNSAPDKSGLPSDRFSAERTGGSVSTLTIQRTQQEDSAVYLCASSLEGLEGVGELFFGEGSRLTVL.

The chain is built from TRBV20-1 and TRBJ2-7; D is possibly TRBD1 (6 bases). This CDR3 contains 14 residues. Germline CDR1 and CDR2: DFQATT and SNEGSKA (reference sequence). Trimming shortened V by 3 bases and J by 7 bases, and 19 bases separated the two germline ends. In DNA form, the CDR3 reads TGCAGTGCTAGGGATAACAGGGATACGGGAGAGCAGTACTTC. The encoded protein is CSARDNRDTGEQYF.

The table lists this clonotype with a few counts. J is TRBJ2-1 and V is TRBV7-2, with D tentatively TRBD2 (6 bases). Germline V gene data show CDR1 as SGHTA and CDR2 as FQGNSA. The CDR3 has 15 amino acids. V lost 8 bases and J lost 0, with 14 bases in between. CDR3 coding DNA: TGTGCCAGCGCCAAGGAGGGTCTCTCCTACAATGAGCAGTTCTTC. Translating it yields CASAKEGLSYNEQFF.

The CDR3 loop is CSAKRPSQNTEAFF. DNA of the CDR3: TGCAGTGCTAAGAGGCCGTCCCAGAACACTGAAGCTTTCTTT. The rearrangement links TRBV20-1 to TRBJ1-1; D unresolved. The CDR3 length is 14 residues. The V and J ends lost 4 bases and 1 base respectively, with 13 bases between them. The germline gives CDR1 DFQATT, CDR2 SNEGSKA (reference sequence).

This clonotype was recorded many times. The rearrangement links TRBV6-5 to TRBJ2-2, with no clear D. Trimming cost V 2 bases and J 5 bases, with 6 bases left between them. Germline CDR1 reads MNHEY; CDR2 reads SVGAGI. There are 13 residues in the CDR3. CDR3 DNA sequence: TGTGCCAGCAGTTACGTCGAGACCGGGGAGCTGTTTTTT. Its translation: CASSYVETGELFF.

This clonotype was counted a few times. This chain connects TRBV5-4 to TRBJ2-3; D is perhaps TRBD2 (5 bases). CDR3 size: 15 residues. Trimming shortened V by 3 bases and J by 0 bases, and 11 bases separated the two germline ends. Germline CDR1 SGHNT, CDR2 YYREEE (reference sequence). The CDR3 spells CASSSTRASTDTQYF. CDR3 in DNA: TGTGCCAGCAGCTCCACTAGGGCTAGCACAGATACGCAGTATTTT.

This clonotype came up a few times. The CDR3 sequence is CASSPTPRTTIHNEQFF. As DNA, the CDR3 is TGTGCCAGCAGCCCGACCCCTCGGACTACCATCCACAATGAGCAGTTCTTC. This chain links TRBV11-2 with TRBJ2-1; TRBD2 is a possible D gene (6 bases). Germline V gives CDR1 SGHAT, CDR2 FQNNGV. The length of the CDR3 is 17 residues. V was pared by 5 bases and J by 5 bases, with 22 bases between.

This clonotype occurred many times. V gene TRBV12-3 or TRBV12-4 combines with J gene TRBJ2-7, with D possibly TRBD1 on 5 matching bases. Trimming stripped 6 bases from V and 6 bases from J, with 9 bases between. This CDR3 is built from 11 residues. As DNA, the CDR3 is TGTGCCAGCAGGAACAGGTTCGAGCAGTACTTC. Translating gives CASRNRFEQYF.

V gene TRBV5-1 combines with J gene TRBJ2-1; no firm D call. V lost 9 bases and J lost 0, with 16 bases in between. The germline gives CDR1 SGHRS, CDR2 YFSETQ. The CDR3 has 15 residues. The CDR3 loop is CATTPEPSSYNEQFF. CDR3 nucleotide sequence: TGCGCCACCACCCCGGAGCCCAGCTCCTACAATGAGCAGTTCTTC.

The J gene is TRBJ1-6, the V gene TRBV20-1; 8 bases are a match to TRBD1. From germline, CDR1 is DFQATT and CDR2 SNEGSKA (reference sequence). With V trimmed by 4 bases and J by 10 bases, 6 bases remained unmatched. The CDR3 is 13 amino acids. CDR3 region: CSATPDRASPLHF. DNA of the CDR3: TGCAGTGCTACCCCGGACAGGGCCTCACCCCTCCACTTT.

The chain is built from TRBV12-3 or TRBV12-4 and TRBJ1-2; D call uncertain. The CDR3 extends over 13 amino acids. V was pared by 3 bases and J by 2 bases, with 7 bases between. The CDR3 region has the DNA TGTGCCAGCAGTTTCGGGCAGAACTATGGCTACACCTTC. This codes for CASSFGQNYGYTF.

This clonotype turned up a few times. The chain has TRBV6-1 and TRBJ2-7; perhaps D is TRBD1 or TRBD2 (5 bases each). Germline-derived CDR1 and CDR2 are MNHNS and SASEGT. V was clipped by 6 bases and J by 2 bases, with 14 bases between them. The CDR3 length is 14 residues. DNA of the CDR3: TGTGCCAGCAGGGCCGGGACGGGGACCTACGAGCAGTACTTC. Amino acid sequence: CASRAGTGTYEQYF.

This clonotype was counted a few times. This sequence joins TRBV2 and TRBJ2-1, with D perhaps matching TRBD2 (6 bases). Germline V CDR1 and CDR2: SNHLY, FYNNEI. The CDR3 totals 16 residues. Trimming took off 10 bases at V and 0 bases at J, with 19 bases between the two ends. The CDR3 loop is CANDNSGRSSYNEQFF. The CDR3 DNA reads TGTGCCAACGACAACTCCGGGAGATCCTCCTACAATGAGCAGTTCTTC.